A single sample is the source of the 6 T cell receptor beta chains below, sequenced in a study of memory CD4+ T cells and cytomegalovirus serostatus. The table came from immunoSEQ multiplex PCR; TCRdb's copy has only in-frame clones and leaves some out. This table has tens of thousands of clones, around four fifths appearing once. Single viable CD3+CD4+CD8-CD45RO+ cells were sorted as the memory CD4+ T cells. Sequencing used memory CD4+ T cells from blood. The receptors shown here come from an adult in good health and CMV-seronegative.

As to this clone: The junction differs from germline at one of its ends, possibly a read error. In the same sample, other DNA sequences code for this CDR3. CDR3 in DNA: TGTGCCAGCAGTGAGCCGAGCCGAAATGAAAAGCTGTTTTTT. Amino acids: CASSEPSRNEKLFF. V is TRBV25-1 and J is TRBJ1-4; D gene ambiguous. Germline V gene sequence: CDR1 MGHDK, CDR2 SYGVNS. CDR3 size: 14 residues.

The V and J genes are TRBV12-5 and TRBJ2-7; no reliable D call. CDR1 and CDR2 from the germline V gene are LGHNT and FRNRAP. V lost 4 bases, J lost 2 bases, and 12 bases lay in between. CDR3 length: 14 amino acids. DNA for the CDR3: TGTGCTAGTGGTTCACCCCCGACTCCCTACGAGCAGTACTTC. Translation gives CASGSPPTPYEQYF.

This clone turned up a few times. This chain joins TRBV29-1 and TRBJ2-1; 7 nucleotides match TRBD1. From germline, CDR1 is SQVTM and CDR2 ANQGSEA. Unmatched junction bases numbered 4, after V lost 5 bases and J lost 6 bases. CDR3 size: 12 residues. CDR3 residues: CSVHPGGNEQFF. The CDR3, as DNA: TGCAGCGTTCATCCAGGGGGCAATGAGCAGTTCTTC.

This sequence joins TRBV6-1 and TRBJ1-5; D call uncertain. Trimming shortened V by 3 bases and J by 7 bases, and 13 bases separated the two germline ends. CDR1 MNHNS and CDR2 SASEGT come from the germline V gene. The CDR3 is 14 residues long. The CDR3 loop is CASSDTIAGQPQHF. CDR3 sequence (DNA): TGTGCCAGCAGTGATACGATTGCAGGCCAGCCCCAGCATTTT.

The chain is built from TRBV2 and TRBJ2-2, with D perhaps matching TRBD2 (5 bases). This CDR3 region has 15 residues. Germline CDR1 and CDR2: SNHLY and FYNNEI. Trimming pared 4 bases from V and 4 bases from J, leaving 13 bases between. The CDR3 DNA reads as TGTGCCAGCAGTGGTAGGCTAGCCGGCACCGGGGAGCTGTTTTTT. Residues: CASSGRLAGTGELFF.

This chain uses TRBV11-3 with TRBJ2-1, with 7 bases that match TRBD2. CDR1 and CDR2 from the germline V gene are SGHNT and YENEEA. Germline trimming cut 5 bases from V and 8 bases from J; bases unmatched to any gene: 18. The CDR3 is 17 amino acids. CDR3 residues: CASSPTPGLVVGHEQFF. CDR3 coding DNA: TGTGCCAGCAGCCCGACCCCAGGACTAGTTGTCGGCCATGAGCAGTTCTTC.